This T cell receptor beta chain derives from a study of T cells in Graves' hyperthyroidism and ophthalmopathy. Study details: It was at initial diagnosis, before any treatment, that peripheral blood was collected.

The CDR3 spans 15 residues. CDR1 and CDR2 from the germline V gene are MGHRA and YSYEKL. Trimming took 1 base from V and 2 from J; bases not matched to a gene: 3. RNA transcripts provided the source from which TCR beta CDR3 regions were amplified. Using the HTBI primer set, a first-round RT-PCR was run on the TCR CDR3. TCRdb ran MiXCR on the multiplex PCR reads and lists one entry per CDR3 protein. The repertoire holds around 610,000 distinct CDR3 sequences, 14% to 15% seen once, with approximately 4.2% in the top ten. V is TRBV4-1 and J is TRBJ2-7; 9 bases are shared with TRBD1. What was sequenced was blood. This receptor was identified in a woman aged 40 to 50 with Graves' ophthalmopathy. The DNA for the CDR3 is TGCGCCAGCAGCCAAGGAGACAGGGGGACCTACGAGCAGTACTTC. Translated, it gives CASSQGDRGTYEQYF.